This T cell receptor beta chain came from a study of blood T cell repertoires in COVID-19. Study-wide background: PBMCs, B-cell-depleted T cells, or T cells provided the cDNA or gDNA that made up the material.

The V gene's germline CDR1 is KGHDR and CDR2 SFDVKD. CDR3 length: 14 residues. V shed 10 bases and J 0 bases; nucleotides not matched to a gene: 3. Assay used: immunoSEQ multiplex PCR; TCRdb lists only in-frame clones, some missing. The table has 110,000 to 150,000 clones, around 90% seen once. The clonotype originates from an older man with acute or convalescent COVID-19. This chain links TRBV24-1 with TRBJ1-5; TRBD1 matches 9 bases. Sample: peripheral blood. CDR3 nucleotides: TGTGCCACAGGGACAGGGAATAGCAATCAGCCCCAGCATTTT. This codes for CATGTGNSNQPQHF.